Listed below are T cell receptor beta chains from one sample, sequenced in a study of blood T cells in healthy people across ages. TCRdb reprocessed the 5' RACE reads via MiXCR and lists one record per CDR3 protein. The sample has hundreds of thousands of distinct CDR3 sequences, more than 35% seen once. The sample comprised blood. The origin of the receptors is a man at least 80 years old in good health. Both conserved end residues are part of each CDR3. The order of the fields is clone size, V gene, J gene, D gene, CDR3 DNA, CDR3 protein. A D gene is named only where the DNA matches it firmly. Rows may omit the clone size; those that give it use once, few, many or a size class.

few	TRBV30	TRBJ2-1	TRBD1	TGTGCCTGGGACCCGGGACAGGGTGAGCAGTTCTTC	CAWDPGQGEQFF
.	TRBV11-2	TRBJ1-6	.	TGTGCCAGCAACCGTGCCGGGAGGGGAAATTCACCCCTCCACTTT	CASNRAGRGNSPLHF
.	TRBV20-1	TRBJ2-2	.	TGCAGTGCGGACACGGGACAGAACACCGGGGAGCTGTTTTTT	CSADTGQNTGELFF
.	TRBV20-1	TRBJ2-7	TRBD2	TGCAGTGCTCCGGGACTAGCCGAGGAACAGTACTTC	CSAPGLAEEQYF
many	TRBV4-2	TRBJ2-6	TRBD1	TGTGCCAGCAGCCAAGAGGGACAGTCTGGGGCCAACGTCCTGACTTTC	CASSQEGQSGANVLTF
few	TRBV6-5	TRBJ2-3	.	TGTGCCAGTAACCGGGACGGAAGCACAGATACGCAGTATTTT	CASNRDGSTDTQYF
.	TRBV29-1	TRBJ1-1	.	TGCAGCTCCCCCGGGGGCGGCACTGAAGCTTTCTTT	CSSPGGGTEAFF
.	TRBV29-1	TRBJ1-4	.	TGCAGCGTGGGGGCCCAAGCAACTAATGAAAAACTGTTTTTT	CSVGAQATNEKLFF
.	TRBV5-1	TRBJ2-1	.	TGCGCCAGCAGCTTGGGGGCTCTTCCCAATGAGCAGTTCTTC	CASSLGALPNEQFF
.	TRBV7-2	TRBJ2-7	.	TGTGCCAGCAGCCCAGGGGGGGACCTCGAGCAGTACTTC	CASSPGGDLEQYF
.	TRBV7-2	TRBJ1-1	TRBD1	TGTGCCAGCAGCTCCAGTCCCGGGACAGGGTTCGGGATCTTCTTT	CASSSSPGTGFGIFF
.	TRBV18	TRBJ2-7	.	TGTGCCAGCTCACCACAAAAGGTTCCGGGACACCACTACGAGCAGTACTTC	CASSPQKVPGHHYEQYF
.	TRBV12-3/TRBV12-4	TRBJ2-5	TRBD1	TGTGCCAGCAGAACCGGGACAGGGTACGGGACCCAGTACTTC	CASRTGTGYGTQYF
.	TRBV21-1	TRBJ1-6	.	TGTGCCAGCAGTCGGACGGGGGTAGCCCTCCACTTT	CASSRTGVALHF
.	TRBV7-3	TRBJ1-1	.	TGTGCCAGCAACGAGCAGGTCGGGACTGGAGCTTTCTTT	CASNEQVGTGAFF
few	TRBV6-2/TRBV6-3	TRBJ2-1	TRBD2	TGTGCCAGCAGTTCCGGGACTAGCGACCCGAATGAGCAGTTCTTC	CASSSGTSDPNEQFF
once	TRBV7-2	TRBJ2-5	.	TGTGCCAGCATGCGGGGTAGGCAAGAGACCCAGTACTTC	CASMRGRQETQYF
.	TRBV7-2	TRBJ2-2	.	TGTGCCAGCAGTAAGACCGGAACCTTTAACACCGGGGAGCTGTTTTTT	CASSKTGTFNTGELFF
few	TRBV11-3	TRBJ2-7	.	TGTGCCAGCAGCTTCACAGCCGCCTACGAGCAGTACTTC	CASSFTAAYEQYF
.	TRBV7-2	TRBJ2-7	TRBD2	TGTGCCAGCAGCTTAGAGGCACTAGCGGGAGGCGGAGAGCAGTACTTC	CASSLEALAGGGEQYF
.	TRBV20-1	TRBJ2-5	TRBD1	TGCAGTGCCACGGGACAGGGGAAGGAGACCCAGTACTTC	CSATGQGKETQYF
.	TRBV7-2	TRBJ2-7	TRBD2	TGCGCCAGCAGCCCCGGAGGTAGCGGGGCCTACAATGAGCAGTACTTC	CASSPGGSGAYNEQYF
.	TRBV3-1	TRBJ1-1	.	TGTGCCAGCAGCCCCTCCGAGGGGCGAACTGAAGCTTTCTTT	CASSPSEGRTEAFF
.	TRBV4-3	TRBJ2-7	TRBD2	TGCGCCAGCAGCCAAGGTAGCGGGAGGGCCCTATACGAGCAGTACTTC	CASSQGSGRALYEQYF
.	TRBV20-1	TRBJ2-3	TRBD2	TGCAGTGCTAGACCTAGCGGGGCAGATACGCAGTATTTT	CSARPSGADTQYF
few	TRBV2	TRBJ2-1	.	TGTGCCAGCAGTGCCGAAGTAAACAATGAGCAGTTCTTC	CASSAEVNNEQFF
few	TRBV2	TRBJ2-7	.	TGTGCCAGCAGTGAAGATCGGCAGAGCCACTACGAGCAGTACTTC	CASSEDRQSHYEQYF
many	TRBV28	TRBJ2-1	.	TGTGCCAGCGGTGGCGGAAGCTCCTACAATGAGCAGTTCTTC	CASGGGSSYNEQFF
few	TRBV20-1	TRBJ2-3	.	TGCAGTGCTAGAGATTGGCGCGCTGGTAGCACAGATACGCAGTATTTT	CSARDWRAGSTDTQYF
.	TRBV20-1	TRBJ2-1	.	TGCGGTGCTAGAGGCCCGGGGTACAATGAGCAGTTCTTC	CGARGPGYNEQFF
many	TRBV5-1	TRBJ2-3	TRBD2	TGCGCCAGCAGCTTGGTTTCCCTAGCGGGACCCCAGGATACGCAGTATTTT	CASSLVSLAGPQDTQYF
.	TRBV12-3/TRBV12-4	TRBJ1-2	TRBD1	TGTGCCAGCAGTTTAGCGGGACAGGGAGGCTATGGCTACACCTTC	CASSLAGQGGYGYTF
once	TRBV5-4	TRBJ2-3	.	TGTGCCAGCAGCTTCGATTCGACCACAGATACGCAGTATTTT	CASSFDSTTDTQYF
.	TRBV4-1	TRBJ2-7	TRBD2	TGCGCCAGCAGCCAAGATCAGCGGGGGGATTACGAGCAGTACTTC	CASSQDQRGDYEQYF
few	TRBV29-1	TRBJ2-2	.	TGCAGCGTTGGGGTCAGTGGCTCCGGGGAGCTGTTTTTT	CSVGVSGSGELFF
.	TRBV21-1	TRBJ2-2	.	TGTGCCAGCAGCAAGGGGACTAGCGGGAGAAGGAGCGGGGAGCTGTTTTTT	CASSKGTSGRRSGELFF
.	TRBV7-8	TRBJ1-2	TRBD1	TGTGCCAGCAGCTTAGGGACAGGGGTTGGCTATGGCTACACCTTC	CASSLGTGVGYGYTF
.	TRBV29-1	TRBJ2-3	TRBD2	TGCAGCGTTGAAAAAGTTGGGGGGGCAGATACGCAGTATTTT	CSVEKVGGADTQYF
.	TRBV7-2	TRBJ2-2	TRBD1	TGTGCCAGCAGCCGGGACAGGGGAAACGCCGGGGAGCTGTTTTTT	CASSRDRGNAGELFF
.	TRBV3-1	TRBJ2-7	TRBD1	TGTGCCAGCAGCCAAGAAAATTACCAGGGGGTTTTCTACGAGCAGTACTTC	CASSQENYQGVFYEQYF
.	TRBV29-1	TRBJ2-1	TRBD1	TGCAGCGGGGACAGGGGGGTCAATGAGCAGTTCTTC	CSGDRGVNEQFF
.	TRBV6-7	TRBJ2-2	.	TGTGCCAGCAGTGCCAGTCTAGCGCGCACCGGGGAGCTGTTTTTT	CASSASLARTGELFF
many	TRBV9	TRBJ2-1	.	TGTGCCAGCAGCGTAGAGAGCCTGGGTGAGCAGTTCTTC	CASSVESLGEQFF
.	TRBV25-1	TRBJ2-7	.	TGTGCCAAAGGGAGGACAGCGGGGTACGAGCAGTACTTC	CAKGRTAGYEQYF
many	TRBV7-2	TRBJ2-7	TRBD1	TGTGCCAGCAGCCCAACAGGGGCAGGGAACTACGAGCAGTACTTC	CASSPTGAGNYEQYF
.	TRBV9	TRBJ2-1	.	TGTGCCAGCGCTCCACCAAGCTCCTACAATGAGCAGTTCTTC	CASAPPSSYNEQFF
.	TRBV12-3/TRBV12-4	TRBJ2-5	.	TGTGCCAGCAGCCCAGGGGTAGCGGGAGAGACCCAGTACTTC	CASSPGVAGETQYF
.	TRBV29-1	TRBJ2-5	.	TGCAGCGGACTCCAAGAGACCCAGTACTTC	CSGLQETQYF
.	TRBV10-3	TRBJ2-7	.	TGTGCCACCGGACGGACCGAAACCTACGAGCAGTACTTC	CATGRTETYEQYF
.	TRBV3-1	TRBJ2-3	TRBD2	TGTGCCAGCAGCCAGATATCGGGGGGGAGTACAGATACGCAGTATTTT	CASSQISGGSTDTQYF
many	TRBV2	TRBJ2-3	.	TGTGCCAGCAGTGATGGTCGCGGCAGGGAGACAGATACGCAGTATTTT	CASSDGRGRETDTQYF
.	TRBV5-1	TRBJ2-3	TRBD1	TGCGCCAGCAGCCCAGGACAGGGAATAAGTGCAGATACGCAGTATTTT	CASSPGQGISADTQYF
few	TRBV7-2	TRBJ2-3	.	TGTGCCAGCAGCTTAGTTTATACCCCGAGGCCAGATACGCAGTATTTT	CASSLVYTPRPDTQYF
.	TRBV12-3/TRBV12-4	TRBJ2-3	.	TGTGCCAGCAGCAGATCTTCCACAGATACGCAGTATTTT	CASSRSSTDTQYF
.	TRBV20-1	TRBJ1-6	.	TGCAGTGCTAGAAGGGAGACCGGGGGGGGGCAGCCCCTCCACTTT	CSARRETGGGQPLHF
once	TRBV12-3/TRBV12-4	TRBJ2-2	TRBD2	TGTGCCAGCAGTTCCCCCTCCGGGACTAGCGGTATCGGGGAGCTGTTTTTT	CASSSPSGTSGIGELFF
.	TRBV29-1	TRBJ2-7	.	TGCAGCGTCAACCCCGAAATAAGCCCTTACGAGCAGTACTTC	CSVNPEISPYEQYF
.	TRBV5-1	TRBJ2-1	TRBD2	TGCGCCAGCAGCCAACCAACCAGCGGGAGGGCCCTCTACAATGAGCAGTTCTTC	CASSQPTSGRALYNEQFF